This T cell receptor beta chain was profiled in a study of cytomegalovirus exposure and HLA in healthy donors. In the PCR, 60 Vbeta and 13 Jbeta primers were used. Generated by immunoSEQ multiplex PCR, the TCRdb table keeps only in-frame clones and is missing some. The repertoire consists of about 170,000 clones, with roughly 72% occurring once and the leading ten covering 2% to 2.5%. Germline assignment: CDR1 GTSNPN and CDR2 SVGIG (reference sequence). V gave up 1 base and J gave up 1 base, with 7 bases separating them. This CDR3 has 13 amino acids. J is TRBJ1-1 and V is TRBV30; no definite D call. This TCR came from a woman aged 25 to 39 in good health and CMV-seropositive. Sample: PBMCs. CDR3 in amino acids: CAWSAGGNTEAFF. CDR3 DNA sequence: TGTGCCTGGAGTGCCGGTGGGAACACTGAAGCTTTCTTT.